The present TCR beta chain was sequenced within a study of identifying expanded T cells in peripheral blood. Study results and caveats: About 1.2 clones differed between technical replicates, versus about 15 and 19 over time.

The V end lost 4 bases, the J end lost 2 bases, and 14 bases lay between the germline ends. Germline CDR1 is MNHNY and CDR2 is SVGAGI (reference sequence). This CDR3 region has 15 residues. Using immunoSEQ multiplex PCR, the repertoire was profiled, and TCRdb retains in-frame clones only, with some absent. The table records under 110,000 clones, roughly 87% of them present only once. For this clone: Its specificity is unknown.

The sequence derives from a person aged 18 to 75 in good health. The V call is TRBV6-6, the J call TRBJ1-2; D gene ambiguous. Material for sequencing was blood. CDR3 DNA sequence: TGTGCCAGCAGTTCCAACTACGACGGAAACTATGGCTACACCTTC. This codes for CASSSNYDGNYGYTF.